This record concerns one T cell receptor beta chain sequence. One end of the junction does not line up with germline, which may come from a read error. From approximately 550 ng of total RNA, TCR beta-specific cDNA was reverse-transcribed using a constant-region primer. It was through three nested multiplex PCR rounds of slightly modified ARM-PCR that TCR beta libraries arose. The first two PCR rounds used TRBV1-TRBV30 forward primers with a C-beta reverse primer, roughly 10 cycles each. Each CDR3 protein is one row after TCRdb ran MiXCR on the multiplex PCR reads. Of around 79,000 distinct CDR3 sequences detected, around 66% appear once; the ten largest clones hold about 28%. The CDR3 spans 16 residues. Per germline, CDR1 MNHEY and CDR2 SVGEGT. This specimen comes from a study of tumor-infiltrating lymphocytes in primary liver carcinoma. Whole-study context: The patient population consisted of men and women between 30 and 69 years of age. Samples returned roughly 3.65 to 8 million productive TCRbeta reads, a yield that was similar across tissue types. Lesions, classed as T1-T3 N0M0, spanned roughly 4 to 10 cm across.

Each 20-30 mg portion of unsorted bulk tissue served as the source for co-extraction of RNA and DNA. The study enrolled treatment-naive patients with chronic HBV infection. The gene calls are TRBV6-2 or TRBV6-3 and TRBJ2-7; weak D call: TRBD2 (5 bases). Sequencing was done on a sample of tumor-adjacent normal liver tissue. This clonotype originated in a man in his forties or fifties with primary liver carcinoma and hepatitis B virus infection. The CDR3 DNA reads TGTGCCGGCAGTTACTCGATTCCTAGCCTGTCCTACGAGCAGTACTTC. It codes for CAGSYSIPSLSYEQYF.